These 32 T cell receptor beta chains were sequenced from one sample in a study of cytomegalovirus exposure and HLA in healthy donors. Primers: 60 Vbeta forward and 13 Jbeta reverse. TCRdb's copy holds only in-frame clones and misses some; the assay was immunoSEQ multiplex PCR. Of about 130,000 clones listed, more than 8% are singletons. The sequenced sample consisted of PBMCs. Source of these receptors: a man in his forties in good health and CMV-seronegative.

The table lists this clone with many counts. The rearrangement joins TRBV19 to TRBJ1-4; D unresolved. Looked up from germline, CDR1 is LNHDA and CDR2 is SQIVND (reference sequence). The V end was cut by 1 base, the J end by 4 bases, with 13 bases between. CDR3 length: 16 amino acids. CDR3 region: CASSIGSGPGNEKLFF. The CDR3 coding sequence is TGTGCCAGTAGTATAGGATCCGGTCCTGGTAATGAAAAACTGTTTTTT.

A few counts support this clone. The genes are TRBV7-2 and TRBJ2-1; perhaps TRBD2 as D (5 bases). CDR1 and CDR2 from the germline V gene are SGHTA and FQGNSA. V shed 5 bases and J shed 10 bases, with 9 bases lying between them. This CDR3 spans 11 amino acids. CDR3 nucleotide sequence: TGTGCCAGCAGCCCTCGGGGAGAGCAGTTCTTC. This encodes CASSPRGEQFF. The full variable domain, with the rest looked up from reference TRBV7-2 and TRBJ2-1, is GAGVSQSPSNKVTEKGKDVELRCDPISGHTALYWYRQSLGQGLEFLIYFQGNSAPDKSGLPSDRFSAERTGGSVSTLTIQRTQQEDSAVYLCASSPRGEQFFGPGTRLTVL.

The chain is built from TRBV19 and TRBJ1-3; weak D call: TRBD1 (6 bases). This CDR3 has 15 residues. Germline lookup yields CDR1 LNHDA and CDR2 SQIVND (reference sequence). The V end lost 7 bases, the J end lost 2 bases, and 15 bases lay between the germline ends. CDR3 in amino acids: CASKKNRVTGNTIYF. CDR3 nucleotides: TGTGCCAGTAAAAAAAACAGGGTCACTGGAAACACCATATATTTT. Supplemented by reference TRBV19 and TRBJ1-3, the full variable domain reads DGGITQSPKYLFRKEGQNVTLSCEQNLNHDAMYWYRQDPGQGLRLIYYSQIVNDFQKGDIAEGYSVSREKKESFPLTVTSAQKNPTAFYLCASKKNRVTGNTIYFGEGSWLTVV.

The sample holds a few counts of this clone. J is TRBJ2-3 and V is TRBV11-3; 9 bases fit TRBD1. The CDR3 contains 14 residues. Germline V CDR1 and CDR2: SGHNT, YENEEA. Trimming took 5 bases from V and 5 from J; bases not matched to a gene: 5. The CDR3 DNA reads as TGTGCCAGCAGCAAGGGACAGGGATTAGATACGCAGTATTTT. It translates to CASSKGQGLDTQYF. The whole variable domain, filled in from reference TRBV11-3 and TRBJ2-3, reads EAGVVQSPRYKIIEKKQPVAFWCNPISGHNTLYWYLQNLGQGPELLIRYENEEAVDDSQLPKDRFSAERLKGVDSTLKIQPAELGDSAVYLCASSKGQGLDTQYFGPGTRLTVL.

This clone turned up a few times. The chain carries TRBV2 and TRBJ2-5, with D maybe TRBD2 (6 bases). The germline V and J ends were trimmed by 4 bases and 8 bases, with 17 bases remaining between them. The CDR3 extends over 14 amino acids. CDR1 and CDR2 (germline): SNHLY, FYNNEI. CDR3 in amino acids: CASSVLAAKSTQYF. The DNA for the CDR3 is TGTGCCAGCAGTGTTTTAGCGGCCAAGAGTACCCAGTACTTC.

This chain joins TRBV28 and TRBJ1-5; no firm D call. This CDR3 comprises 13 residues. V was trimmed by 2 bases and J by 5 bases, leaving 7 bases between them. The germline V gene encodes CDR1 MDHEN and CDR2 SYDVKM. The DNA of the CDR3 is TGTGCCAGCAGTTTACGTGCGTATCAGCCCCAGCATTTT. It yields the protein CASSLRAYQPQHF. The entire variable domain, with the rest obtained from reference TRBV28 and TRBJ1-5, is as follows: DVKVTQSSRYLVKRTGEKVFLECVQDMDHENMFWYRQDPGLGLRLIYFSYDVKMKEKGDIPEGYSVSREKKERFSLILESASTNQTSMYLCASSLRAYQPQHFGDGTRLSIL.

This clone was picked up a small number of times. V and J are TRBV13 and TRBJ2-3, with 7 positions matching TRBD1. The CDR3 sequence is 15 residues long. The ends lost 5 bases at V and 2 bases at J; junction bases unmatched: 7. From germline, CDR1 is PRHDT and CDR2 FYEKMQ (reference sequence). The CDR3, as DNA: TGTGCCAGCAGCGACCGGACAGGTTCCACAGATACGCAGTATTTT. Its protein product is CASSDRTGSTDTQYF.

This clone has only a few counts. V and J are TRBV19 and TRBJ2-1; 10 bases align to TRBD1. The CDR3 is made up of 19 amino acids. The germline gives CDR1 LNHDA, CDR2 SQIVND (reference sequence). After removal of 1 base from V and 1 base from J, the junction contained 10 bases not matched to a gene. The CDR3, as DNA: TGTGCCAGTAGTATAGTCAGGACAGGGGGGCTTACTTCCTACAATGAGCAGTTCTTC. Translating it yields CASSIVRTGGLTSYNEQFF.

This rearrangement joins TRBV6-4 to TRBJ2-3; TRBD2 aligns across 13 bases. In germline, CDR1 is MRHNA, CDR2 SNTAGT. V was clipped by 7 bases and J by 4 bases; unmatched bases: 8. This CDR3 has 16 amino acids. The DNA of the CDR3 is TGTGCCAGCACACCGGGACTAGCGGGGACAGCAGATACGCAGTATTTT. Protein sequence: CASTPGLAGTADTQYF.

The J gene is TRBJ1-1, the V gene TRBV6-1, with D unresolved. Germline V lookup: CDR1 MNHNS, CDR2 SASEGT. V was pared by 1 base and J by 5 bases, with 8 bases between. The CDR3 loop spans 13 amino acids. The DNA for the CDR3 is TGTGCCAGCAGTGAAGGGTCTAATACTGAAGCTTTCTTT. It encodes CASSEGSNTEAFF.

This clone has just a few counts. V usage is TRBV4-3 and J usage is TRBJ2-7; D is possibly TRBD1 (6 bases). The V gene's germline CDR1 is LGHNA and CDR2 YSLEER. V shed 1 base and J shed 2 bases, with 12 bases lying between them. The CDR3 is 15 residues long. This CDR3 is CASSQGDTRTYEQYF. The CDR3 bases are TGCGCCAGCAGCCAAGGGGACACCAGAACCTACGAGCAGTACTTC.

This clone was picked up a small number of times. J is TRBJ2-7 and V is TRBV4-1, with TRBD1 identical over 9 bases. Germline V CDR1 and CDR2: MGHRA, YSYEKL. The V and J ends lost 1 base and 5 bases, in that order; junction bases with no gene match: 3. The CDR3 sequence is 14 residues long. CDR3 sequence (DNA): TGCGCCAGCAGCCAAGCTGGACAGGGGAACGAGCAGTACTTC. Encoded protein: CASSQAGQGNEQYF.

The sample holds a few counts of this clone. The chain couples TRBV9 to TRBJ1-1; D might be TRBD1 (5 bases). Per the germline V gene, CDR1 is SGDLS and CDR2 is YYNGEE. V shed 3 bases and J shed 2 bases, with 17 bases lying between them. The CDR3 spans 16 residues. CDR3 sequence: CASSGGTGGGNTEAFF. The CDR3 region has the DNA TGTGCCAGCAGCGGAGGTACCGGGGGGGGAAACACTGAAGCTTTCTTT.

The chain joins TRBV5-4 to TRBJ2-7, with D unclear. The CDR3 sequence is 15 residues long. V dropped 4 bases and J dropped 4 bases, with 18 bases sitting between them. Germline CDR1 is SGHNT and CDR2 is YYREEE (reference sequence). The CDR3 spells CASSLRLGKEYEQYF. CDR3 DNA: TGTGCCAGCAGCCTAAGACTCGGCAAGGAGTACGAGCAGTACTTC.

This clone was counted a few times. The CDR3 reads CASSEAQGRGQPQHF. The CDR3 DNA is TGTGCCAGCAGTGAAGCCCAGGGGCGAGGTCAGCCCCAGCATTTT. The rearrangement joins TRBV6-1 to TRBJ1-5; possibly TRBD1 for D (6 bases). The CDR3 runs 15 residues. Germline V gene data show CDR1 as MNHNS and CDR2 as SASEGT. Trimming cost V 0 bases and J 6 bases, with 12 bases left between them.

This clone was seen a handful of times. The rearrangement joins TRBV6-1 to TRBJ2-5, with 7 bases identical to TRBD2. CDR1 is MNHNS and CDR2 is SASEGT in the germline V gene. The CDR3 length is 16 residues. The trim removed 2 bases at V and 5 bases at J, leaving 11 bases unmatched. For the CDR3, the DNA is TGTGCCAGCAGTGAAATTAAGCGGGGATATGTGGAGACCCAGTACTTC. Protein: CASSEIKRGYVETQYF.

As for this clone: Other nucleotide sequences in the sample specify the same CDR3. V is TRBV6-1 and J is TRBJ2-1, with 8 bases matching TRBD2. The CDR3 totals 15 residues. Unmatched junction bases numbered 3, after V lost 1 base and J lost 4 bases. Germline lookup yields CDR1 MNHNS and CDR2 SASEGT. The CDR3 spells CASSEGLAGYNEQFF. CDR3 nucleotides: TGTGCCAGCAGTGAAGGGTTAGCGGGGTACAATGAGCAGTTCTTC.

The chain links TRBV28 to TRBJ1-2, with 8 bases identical to TRBD1. Unmatched junction bases numbered 4, after V lost 2 bases and J lost 5 bases. Germline loops: CDR1 MDHEN, CDR2 SYDVKM. This CDR3 contains 14 residues. The CDR3 nucleotides read TGTGCCAGCAGTTTACAAGGGACAGGATATGGCTACACCTTC. This encodes CASSLQGTGYGYTF.

This clone was seen more than once but under ten times. This chain uses TRBV19 with TRBJ2-1; 8 bases agree with TRBD1. CDR1 LNHDA and CDR2 SQIVND come from the germline V gene (reference sequence). The CDR3 spans 14 residues. J gave up 7 bases and V 5 bases, and 7 bases lay outside the gene matches. CDR3 in DNA: TGTGCCAGTAGTGACAGGGGAGCGAAAAATGAGCAGTTCTTC. This codes for CASSDRGAKNEQFF.

The chain joins TRBV2 to TRBJ2-5, with 14 bases aligning to TRBD2. CDR1 and CDR2 from the germline V gene are SNHLY and FYNNEI. The CDR3 covers 18 residues. The trim removed 9 bases at V and 7 bases at J, leaving 19 bases unmatched. CDR3 residues: CASLFTGTSGGTGGTQYF. In nucleotides, the CDR3 is TGTGCCAGTCTATTCACCGGGACTAGCGGGGGAACGGGCGGGACCCAGTACTTC.

On this clone: The junction differs from germline at one of its ends, possibly a read error. This CDR3 reads CAGSRDRVDSPLHF. The CDR3 bases are TGTGCCGGCAGCCGGGACAGGGTCGACTCACCCCTCCACTTT. The chain employs TRBV7-3 and TRBJ1-6, with 9 positions matching TRBD1. This CDR3 comprises 14 residues. Germline V gene data show CDR1 as SGHTA and CDR2 as FQGTGA.

This clone has just a few counts. This chain connects TRBV9 to TRBJ2-3, with TRBD1 as a possible D gene (6 bases). This CDR3 is 16 amino acids long. Germline V gene sequence: CDR1 SGDLS, CDR2 YYNGEE. V lost 3 bases and J 0 bases, leaving 14 bases between the germline ends. CDR3 loop: CASSGRQVASTDTQYF. CDR3 nucleotide sequence: TGTGCCAGCAGCGGACGACAGGTTGCTAGCACAGATACGCAGTATTTT.

This clone appeared a few times. V is TRBV28 and J is TRBJ2-7; TRBD1 matches at 7 bases. With 8 bases clipped from V and 4 bases from J, the junction kept 5 bases outside the gene matches. The CDR3 is made up of 12 amino acids. Germline values: CDR1 MDHEN, CDR2 SYDVKM. The DNA for the CDR3 is TGTGCCAGCGGCTCACAGGGGTACGAGCAGTACTTC. Amino acids: CASGSQGYEQYF.

This clone was observed a few times. The chain has TRBV27 and TRBJ1-2, with 8 bases that match TRBD1. CDR1 is MNHEY and CDR2 is SMNVEV in the germline V gene (reference sequence). The CDR3 totals 14 residues. The junction had 8 bases not matched to a gene; V was cut back by 9 bases and J by 2 bases. Here the CDR3 DNA reads TGTGCCAGGGTTCTTGGACAGGGCAACTATGGCTACACCTTC. Translation: CARVLGQGNYGYTF.

The chain joins TRBV6-6 to TRBJ2-6; 7 nucleotides agree with TRBD1. The germline CDR1 and CDR2 sequences are MNHNY and SVGAGI (reference sequence). V dropped 7 bases and J dropped 4; count of bases not matched to a gene: 10. CDR3 length equals 16 residues. The CDR3 loop reads CASTRQTGAGANVLTF. DNA of the CDR3: TGTGCCAGCACCCGACAAACAGGGGCCGGGGCCAACGTCCTGACTTTC.

This clone came up a few times. The gene calls are TRBV7-2 and TRBJ1-4, with a possible D match to TRBD1 (6 bases). V was pared by 3 bases and J by 8 bases, with 10 bases between. The CDR3 runs to 13 residues. Germline V gene sequence: CDR1 SGHTA, CDR2 FQGNSA. CDR3 residues: CASSFAGEEKLFF. In DNA form, the CDR3 reads TGTGCCAGCAGCTTTGCAGGGGAGGAAAAACTGTTTTTT.

This clone has just a few counts. J is TRBJ1-2 and V is TRBV28; D may be TRBD1 (5 bases). In germline, CDR1 is MDHEN, CDR2 SYDVKM. Trimming left V 6 bases short and J 5 bases short, with 16 bases between. The CDR3 contains 14 residues. CDR3 amino acids: CASSTDRFRYGYTF. The CDR3 coding sequence is TGTGCCAGCAGCACTGACAGATTCCGTTATGGCTACACCTTC.

This clone has just a few counts. V is TRBV7-9 and J is TRBJ2-5; D is possibly TRBD1 (6 bases). V was trimmed by 5 bases and J by 0 bases, leaving 10 bases between them. CDR1 is SEHNR and CDR2 is FQNEAQ in the germline V gene (reference sequence). This CDR3 is 14 amino acids long. This CDR3 is CASSPQGNQETQYF. For the CDR3, the DNA is TGTGCCAGCAGCCCACAGGGAAACCAAGAGACCCAGTACTTC.

The table lists this clone with a few counts. The CDR3 reads CASSSQAGLAASYEQYF. CDR3 coding DNA: TGCGCCAGCAGTTCGCAAGCGGGGCTAGCGGCCTCCTACGAGCAGTACTTC. The V gene is TRBV5-1, the J gene TRBJ2-7; 7 bases map to TRBD2. Trimming cost V 5 bases and J 0 bases; bases outside gene matches: 14. Per germline, CDR1 SGHRS and CDR2 YFSETQ. CDR3 length: 17 residues.

The rearrangement uses TRBV4-1 and TRBJ1-6; TRBD1 matches 9 bases. V dropped 4 bases and J dropped 7; count of bases not matched to a gene: 2. Looked up from germline, CDR1 is MGHRA and CDR2 is YSYEKL. The CDR3 spans 14 residues. CDR3 sequence (DNA): TGCGCCAGCAGCCCGGGACAGGGAAATTCACCCCTCCACTTT. Translating gives CASSPGQGNSPLHF.

The chain carries TRBV5-4 and TRBJ2-2; D is undetermined. The germline CDR1 and CDR2 sequences are SGHNT and YYREEE (reference sequence). The V end lost 4 bases, the J end lost 3 bases, and 4 bases lay between the germline ends. This CDR3 spans 12 amino acids. The DNA of the CDR3 is TGTGCCAGCAGCCTTTACACCGGGGAGCTGTTTTTT. This sequence encodes CASSLYTGELFF. Filled out from reference TRBV5-4 and TRBJ2-2, the complete variable domain reads ETGVTQSPTHLIKTRGQQVTLRCSSQSGHNTVSWYQQALGQGPQFIFQYYREEENGRGNFPPRFSGLQFPNYSSELNVNALELDDSALYLCASSLYTGELFFGEGSRLTVL.

This clone was recorded a few times. V and J are TRBV6-1 and TRBJ1-1; TRBD1 aligns across 7 bases. J was trimmed by 7 bases and V by 4 bases; bases with no gene match: 9. Germline V gene sequence: CDR1 MNHNS, CDR2 SASEGT. The CDR3 runs to 14 residues. The CDR3 loop reads CASSGLQGVGEAFF. The CDR3 coding sequence is TGTGCCAGCAGTGGACTTCAGGGGGTGGGTGAAGCTTTCTTT.